This T cell receptor beta chain was sequenced in a study of vaccination effects on CD4 cells after COVID-19. General observations from the study: Few convalescent patients, and no early post-infection timepoints, were available to the study.

Viral peptide pool expansion of antigen-specific CD4+ T cells preceded sequencing in the ViraFEST assay. Subsequent to 10 days of culture, CD4+ T cells were isolated. Vaccinees lacked prior SARS-CoV-2 infection and tested negative for nucleocapsid antibodies. They grew some 1.9 million PBMC in each well, adding 10 IU/ml IL-2 and about 9.9 ug/ml peptides. Cultures received IL-2 medium that replaced half the medium on days 3 and 7. CDR3 size: 16 residues. CDR1 SGHRS and CDR2 YFSETQ come from the germline V gene. V trimming: 0 bases; J trimming: 5 bases; junction bases outside the gene matches: 8. Comments on this clone: Its antigen is still unknown.

Produced via immunoSEQ multiplex PCR; TCRdb's table is partial and in-frame only. The data contain roughly 35,000 clones, about three fifths of them seen just once; the ten biggest clones take up 14% to 15%. This rearrangement joins TRBV5-1 to TRBJ1-1, with TRBD1 matching over 9 bases. The sample was CD4+ T cells from PBMCs cultured with HCoV-OC43 spike peptides, taken before COVID-19 vaccination. Subset denoted: HCoV-OC43 spike overlapping peptide pool stimulation. The receptor comes from a human donor who received a COVID-19 vaccine. CDR3 nucleotides: TGCGCCAGCAGCTTGGCCTTACAGGGGGCGCGGACTGAAGCTTTCTTT. Protein sequence: CASSLALQGARTEAFF.